These 9 T cell receptor beta chains share one sample of origin, sequenced in a study of response to subunit inactivated influenza vaccine. TCRdb passed the RT-PCR reads through MiXCR, listing each CDR3 protein once. The data hold over 800,000 distinct CDR3 sequences, with approximately 22% observed a single time. Sample: PBMCs from blood, taken about 5 days after vaccination. These receptors all come from a man over 45 who received an inactivated influenza vaccine.

This clonotype has a count of ten or more. This chain joins TRBV12-3 or TRBV12-4 and TRBJ2-7, with D possibly matching TRBD2 (6 bases). This CDR3 has 12 amino acids. V lost 6 bases to trimming and J lost 6 bases, with 12 bases between them. The CDR3: CASSQRGGEQYF. For the CDR3, the DNA is TGTGCCAGCAGCCAAAGGGGAGGCGAGCAGTACTTC.

CDR3 loop: CASSQQDGYSYEQYF. CDR3 nucleotides: TGCGCCAGCAGCCAGCAGGACGGATACTCCTACGAGCAGTACTTC. The rearrangement joins TRBV4-1 to TRBJ2-7, with D unresolved. With 3 bases removed from V and 0 bases from J, the gap between germline ends came to 12 bases. Per the germline V gene, CDR1 is MGHRA and CDR2 is YSYEKL. The CDR3 has 15 amino acids.

This rearrangement joins TRBV7-2 to TRBJ2-7; 8 bases line up with TRBD1. The junction had 7 bases not matched to a gene; V was cut back by 3 bases and J by 6 bases. CDR1 is SGHTA and CDR2 is FQGNSA in the germline V gene. The length of the CDR3 is 14 residues. The DNA for the CDR3 is TGTGCCAGCAGCTTCGTTGGACAGGGCTTCGAGCAGTACTTC. Translating gives CASSFVGQGFEQYF.

This clonotype showed up just a few times. This sequence joins TRBV28 and TRBJ2-1; D remains unclear. CDR3 length: 13 residues. CDR1 is MDHEN, CDR2 SYDVKM, per germline. V lost 7 bases and J 10 bases, leaving 17 bases between the germline ends. The CDR3 sequence is CASNHPTQDEQFF. In nucleotides, the CDR3 is TGTGCCAGCAACCATCCCACCCAGGACGAGCAGTTCTTC.

DNA for the CDR3: TGCAGTGCCCAGCCCGCAAGGACAGACAATCAGCCCCAGCATTTT. Translating it yields CSAQPARTDNQPQHF. This chain joins TRBV20-1 and TRBJ1-5; possibly TRBD1 for D (6 bases). V was pared by 6 bases and J by 3 bases, with 18 bases between. Germline assignment: CDR1 DFQATT and CDR2 SNEGSKA (reference sequence). There are 15 residues in the CDR3.

This clonotype was counted a few times. The V gene is TRBV24-1, the J gene TRBJ1-1; maybe TRBD1 (5 bases). The length of the CDR3 is 14 residues. Trimming took off 6 bases at V and 1 base at J, with 11 bases between the two ends. CDR1 and CDR2 (germline): KGHDR, SFDVKD. CDR3 sequence reads: CATSSGTENTEAFF. Written as DNA, the CDR3 is TGTGCCACCAGTTCCGGGACGGAGAACACTGAAGCTTTCTTT.

This clonotype has only a few counts. The chain uses TRBV6-5 and TRBJ1-6; D remains ambiguous. CDR1 and CDR2 from the germline V gene are MNHEY and SVGAGI. The V and J ends lost 0 bases and 9 bases respectively, with 9 bases between them. This CDR3 is built from 14 residues. The CDR3: CASSYSRVASPLHF. DNA for the CDR3: TGTGCCAGCAGTTACTCTAGGGTTGCTTCACCCCTCCACTTT.

The chain joins TRBV3-1 to TRBJ2-7; perhaps D is TRBD1 or TRBD2 (6 bases each). V lost 4 bases to trimming and J lost 5 bases, with 15 bases between them. Germline CDR1 is LGHDT and CDR2 is YNNKEL (reference sequence). The CDR3 consists of 14 residues. This CDR3 reads CASSLGGGGNEQYF. The CDR3 nucleotides are TGTGCCAGCAGCCTAGGGGGAGGCGGGAACGAGCAGTACTTC.

This clonotype occurred a few times. This chain joins TRBV5-5 and TRBJ1-4; 8 bases line up with TRBD1. From germline, CDR1 is SGHKS and CDR2 YYEKEE (reference sequence). CDR3 length: 16 amino acids. V shed 3 bases and J 3 bases; nucleotides not matched to a gene: 7. The CDR3: CASSSQDRDSNEKLFF. The DNA of the CDR3 is TGTGCCAGCAGCTCGCAGGACAGGGATTCTAATGAAAAACTGTTTTTT.